This T cell receptor beta chain was identified during a study of blood T cells in healthy people across ages. Study-wide findings and caveats: Investigators treated diversity estimates from one million T cells as underestimates. With naive T cell percentage, TCR beta diversity showed a strong correlation. TCR beta diversity per million T cells fell roughly linearly with age.

Isolation yielded PBMCs, at least 7 million per sample, in every case. A second PCR, run for about 7 to 11 cycles, used a sample-barcoded 5' primer plus a J-beta primer mix. TCRdb fed the 5' RACE reads into MiXCR, producing one record per CDR3 protein. Altogether some 1.5 million distinct CDR3 sequences are present, approximately 43% being singletons, with the ten largest covering approximately 4%. As regards this clonotype: The antigen is undetermined.

Sequences were obtained from blood. The clonotype originates from a woman under 30 in good health.

The CDR3 nucleotides read TGTGCCAGTCGGGGACAGGGGGCGTGGAACATTCAGTACTTC. Translated: CASRGQGAWNIQYF. The J gene is TRBJ2-4, the V gene TRBV27; TRBD1 matches 12 bases. Germline V gene data show CDR1 as MNHEY and CDR2 as SMNVEV (reference sequence). V trimming: 9 bases; J trimming: 7 bases; junction bases outside the gene matches: 7. The CDR3 extends over 14 amino acids.